This TCR beta chain is drawn from a study of shared clonotypes between healthy human individuals. Study as a whole: Contributing individuals were a couple of females and three males aged 18 to 49. For every donor, three CD4 naive, three CD4 memory, two CD8 naive and one CD8 memory plates were used.

The CDR3 has 11 amino acids. Germline-derived CDR1 and CDR2 are SGHRS and YFSETQ. Between the trimmed V and J ends, which lost 1 base and 6 bases, there was a span of 4 bases. Naive CD4+ cells were CD45RA-selected; the remaining cells were memory. Each replicate PCR on the sorted subsets used 200 ng DNA (around 30,000 T cell genomes). Some clones are missing from TCRdb's copy, which holds only in-frame ones; the method was immunoSEQ multiplex PCR. The profile shows about 2.4 million clones, more than 80% of them singletons. The sequencing sample was made of naive CD4+ T cells sorted from blood. Regarding subset: CD45RA+ positively selected. The TCR originated in a man younger than 30 in good health. The rearrangement uses TRBV5-1 and TRBJ1-2; no clear D. The CDR3 bases are TGCGCCAGCAGCTTGTCCGATGGCTACACCTTC. Translation gives CASSLSDGYTF.